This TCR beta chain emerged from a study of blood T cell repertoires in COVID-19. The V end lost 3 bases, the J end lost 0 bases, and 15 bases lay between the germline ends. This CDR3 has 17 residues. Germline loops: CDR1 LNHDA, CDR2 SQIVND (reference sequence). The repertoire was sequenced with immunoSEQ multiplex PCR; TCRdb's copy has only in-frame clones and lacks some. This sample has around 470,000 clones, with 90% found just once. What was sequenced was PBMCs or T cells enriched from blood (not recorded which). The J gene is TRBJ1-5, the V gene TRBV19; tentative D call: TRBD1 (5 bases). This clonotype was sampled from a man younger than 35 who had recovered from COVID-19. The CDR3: CASSIIRDYNSNQPQHF. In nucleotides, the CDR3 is TGTGCCAGTAGTATTATCAGGGACTATAATAGCAATCAGCCCCAGCATTTT. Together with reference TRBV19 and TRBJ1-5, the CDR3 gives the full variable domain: DGGITQSPKYLFRKEGQNVTLSCEQNLNHDAMYWYRQDPGQGLRLIYYSQIVNDFQKGDIAEGYSVSREKKESFPLTVTSAQKNPTAFYLCASSIIRDYNSNQPQHFGDGTRLSIL.